This passage covers 18 T cell receptor beta chains from one sample sequenced in a study of CDR3 diversity in severe acne. TCRdb called the PCR reads again in MiXCR, with one record for every CDR3 protein. The repertoire has around 85,000 distinct CDR3 sequences, approximately 49% of them found once; the top ten carry under 14%. The sequenced sample consisted of blood. The receptor source for this set is a male donor with severe acne vulgaris.

With regard to this clonotype: A much larger clone lies a single base off, so this may be a read error. The chain combines TRBV6-1 with TRBJ2-1; TRBD2 agrees at 8 bases. The CDR3 is 12 amino acids. In germline, CDR1 is MNHNS, CDR2 SASEGT. CDR3: CASSRGGNGQFF. CDR3 bases: TGTGCCAGCAGTCGGGGGGGGAATGGGCAGTTCTTC.

Concerning this clonotype itself: This CDR3 fails to terminate in the conserved phenylalanine or tryptophan, so it likely reflects a read error. The rearrangement links TRBV28 to TRBJ2-5; 7 bases align to TRBD2. CDR3 length: 13 residues. Germline V lookup: CDR1 MDHEN, CDR2 SYDVKM. V lost 7 bases, J lost 0 bases, and 2 bases stayed unmatched. CDR3 protein: CASKAGYQETQYS. The CDR3, as DNA: TGTGCCAGCAAAGCGGGGTACCAAGAGACCCAGTACTCC.

The V and J genes are TRBV20-1 and TRBJ2-3; 12 positions match TRBD2. Germline trimming cut 8 bases from V and 1 base from J; bases unmatched to any gene: 4. Germline lookup yields CDR1 DFQATT and CDR2 SNEGSKA (reference sequence). The CDR3 contains 14 residues. DNA for the CDR3: TGCAGTAAGACTAGCGGGAGCGGCACAGATACGCAGTATTTT. As protein: CSKTSGSGTDTQYF.

In its sample, this clonotype was seen a few times. One junction end disagrees with the germline gene, perhaps due to a read error. The chain couples TRBV15 to TRBJ1-4; the D is unclear. The CDR3 is 14 residues long. Germline V gene data show CDR1 as LNHNV and CDR2 as YYDKDF (reference sequence). The CDR3 spells CTTSRSRTNEKLFF. CDR3 DNA: TGTACCACCAGCAGATCACGGACTAATGAAAAACTGTTTTTT.

This clonotype was counted ten times or more. The chain is built from TRBV5-1 and TRBJ2-7; D gene unclear. Per germline, CDR1 SGHRS and CDR2 YFSETQ. The CDR3 covers 13 residues. Between the trimmed V and J ends, which lost 7 bases and 6 bases, there was a span of 17 bases. The CDR3, as DNA: TGCGCCAGCTACGCGGAGCCCCGCGGCGAGCAGTACTTC. This codes for CASYAEPRGEQYF. Together with reference TRBV5-1 and TRBJ2-7, the CDR3 gives the full variable domain: KAGVTQTPRYLIKTRGQQVTLSCSPISGHRSVSWYQQTPGQGLQFLFEYFSETQRNKGNFPGRFSGRQFSNSRSEMNVSTLELGDSALYLCASYAEPRGEQYFGPGTRLTVT.

The rearrangement links TRBV10-3 to TRBJ2-2, with unresolved D. The V gene's germline CDR1 is ENHRY and CDR2 SYGVKD. The CDR3 has 16 residues. Trimming shortened V by 10 bases and J by 0 bases, and 18 bases separated the two germline ends. CDR3 sequence reads: CATSTTVNSNTGELFF. The CDR3 region has the DNA TGTGCCACCAGCACTACAGTGAACTCGAACACCGGGGAGCTGTTTTTT.

As to this clonotype: Being one base from a much bigger clone, this may be a read error. This chain connects TRBV20-1 to TRBJ2-5; 7 positions agree with TRBD2. In germline, CDR1 is DFQATT, CDR2 SNEGSKA (reference sequence). The V gene end was trimmed by 4 bases and the J gene end by 5 bases; junction bases not matched to a gene: 7. There are 13 residues in the CDR3. The CDR3 bases are TGCAGTGCTAACCGGGACGGGGGGGAGACCCAGTACTTC. Its protein product is CSANRDGGETQYF.

The J gene is TRBJ1-2, the V gene TRBV2; D not certain. The CDR3 contains 10 residues. V lost 6 bases and J 8 bases, leaving 7 bases between the germline ends. Germline loops: CDR1 SNHLY, CDR2 FYNNEI. The DNA for the CDR3 is TGTGCCAGCAGGGGATCAGGCTACACCTTC. Translating gives CASRGSGYTF. The full variable domain, rest sourced from reference TRBV2 and TRBJ1-2, is EPEVTQTPSHQVTQMGQEVILRCVPISNHLYFYWYRQILGQKVEFLVSFYNNEISEKSEIFDDQFSVERPDGSNFTLKIRSTKLEDSAMYFCASRGSGYTFGSGTRLTVV.

This clonotype has a handful of counts. The chain carries TRBV6-6 and TRBJ1-5; TRBD1 matches 11 bases. Germline trimming cut 2 bases from V and 7 bases from J; bases unmatched to any gene: 4. This CDR3 is 15 amino acids long. In germline, CDR1 is MNHNY, CDR2 SVGAGI (reference sequence). CDR3 protein: CASSYEGTGGQPQHF. CDR3 nucleotide sequence: TGTGCCAGCAGTTACGAGGGGACAGGGGGACAGCCCCAGCATTTT.

This sequence joins TRBV6-1 and TRBJ2-1; 10 bases fit TRBD1. This CDR3 has 17 residues. In germline, CDR1 is MNHNS, CDR2 SASEGT. After removal of 5 bases from V and 1 base from J, the junction contained 8 bases not matched to a gene. The DNA of the CDR3 is TGTGCCAGCAGTAACCCGGGACAGGGGTGGTCCTACAATGAGCAGTTCTTC. Protein product: CASSNPGQGWSYNEQFF.

This clonotype was seen repeatedly, ten times or more. This is likely a read error, given that the CDR3 carries no conserved phenylalanine or tryptophan at its end. The rearrangement uses TRBV7-9 and TRBJ1-4; perhaps TRBD1 as D (6 bases). V lost 5 bases, J lost 7 bases, and 20 bases lay in between. Germline CDR1 is SEHNR and CDR2 is FQNEAQ (reference sequence). The CDR3 spans 16 residues. As DNA, the CDR3 is TGTGCCAGCAGCCTAGATGGGGGGCGCGCTAGTGAAAAACTGTTTCTT. It translates to CASSLDGGRASEKLFL.

This clonotype was detected a few times. This chain joins TRBV6-1 and TRBJ2-7; 8 bases are a match to TRBD2. Trimming removed 2 bases from V and 1 base from J; junction bases left unmatched: 22. CDR1 is MNHNS and CDR2 is SASEGT in the germline V gene. This CDR3 region has 21 residues. In DNA, the CDR3 is TGTGCCAGCAGTGAATCGGTCGTTGTGGGTGGGACTAGGGGGGTATCCTACGAGCAGTACTTC. As protein: CASSESVVVGGTRGVSYEQYF.

This clonotype was detected ten times or more. The chain carries TRBV25-1 and TRBJ1-2; D ambiguous. The CDR3 sequence is 11 residues long. CDR1 is MGHDK, CDR2 SYGVNS, per germline. V was trimmed by 0 bases and J by 11 bases, leaving 7 bases between them. CDR3 bases: TGTGCCAGCAGTGAATATAGACGTTACACCTTC. This translates into CASSEYRRYTF.

There are a few counts of this clonotype. The rearrangement joins TRBV6-1 to TRBJ2-1; 12 positions agree with TRBD1. There are 17 residues in the CDR3. Germline assignment: CDR1 MNHNS and CDR2 SASEGT. Trimming took 6 bases from V and 7 from J; bases not matched to a gene: 13. The DNA for the CDR3 is TGTGCCAGCAGCGAAAGCTGGGGACAGGGGGCCGGGAATGAGCAGTTCTTC. Its protein product is CASSESWGQGAGNEQFF.

This clonotype has ten or more counts. The genes are TRBV10-2 and TRBJ1-2; no reliable D call. Germline loops: CDR1 WSHSY, CDR2 SAAADI. V gave up 4 bases and J gave up 3 bases, with 6 bases separating them. The CDR3 is 12 residues long. CDR3 loop: CASSATDYGYTF. In nucleotides, the CDR3 is TGCGCCAGCAGTGCCACAGACTATGGCTACACCTTC.

This clonotype has a count of ten or more. This chain uses TRBV7-8 with TRBJ2-7, with 7 bases aligning to TRBD2. The CDR3 has 16 amino acids. V lost 0 bases to trimming and J lost 4 bases; unmatched junction nucleotides: 9. The germline V gene encodes CDR1 SGHVS and CDR2 FQNEAQ. The CDR3 DNA reads as TGTGCCAGCAGCTTAGCTAATAGGCGGGAGAAATACGAGCAGTACTTC. It is translated as CASSLANRREKYEQYF. Complete variable domain (other parts from reference TRBV7-8 and TRBJ2-7): GAGVSQSPRYKVAKRGQDVALRCDPISGHVSLFWYQQALGQGPEFLTYFQNEAQLDKSGLPSDRFFAERPEGSVSTLKIQRTQQEDSAVYLCASSLANRREKYEQYFGPGTRLTVT.

This chain connects TRBV7-9 to TRBJ2-7; 15 bases line up with TRBD2. V shed 5 bases, J shed 3 bases, and the junction held 20 bases outside the gene matches. Looked up from germline, CDR1 is SEHNR and CDR2 is FQNEAQ (reference sequence). CDR3 size: 21 residues. The CDR3 is CASSPNFLLQGLAGGIYEQYF. The CDR3 DNA follows: TGTGCCAGCAGCCCCAATTTCCTCCTCCAGGGACTAGCGGGAGGCATCTACGAGCAGTACTTC.

V gene TRBV20-1 combines with J gene TRBJ1-2, with D possibly being TRBD1 (5 bases). Germline CDR1 and CDR2: DFQATT and SNEGSKA (reference sequence). This CDR3 is built from 12 residues. V lost 2 bases and J 7 bases, leaving 11 bases between the germline ends. In nucleotides, the CDR3 is TGCAGTGCTAGACCTCAGGGTGTTGGCTACACCTTC. This encodes CSARPQGVGYTF.